The text below deals with one T cell receptor beta chain. This specimen comes from a study of blood T cell repertoires in COVID-19. Study overall: Collection of acute and convalescent COVID-19 samples took place in the United States, Italy and Spain. T cells, B-cell-depleted T cells, or PBMCs supplied cDNA or gDNA.

The CDR3 length is 14 residues. The ends lost 4 bases at V and 8 bases at J; junction bases unmatched: 10. Germline V lookup: CDR1 SGHTS, CDR2 YDEGEE. Authors' data handling: Reference gene primer amplification in the assay estimated nucleated cell counts. Sequencing was performed with immunoSEQ multiplex PCR; in TCRdb, only in-frame clones are kept and a portion is missing. Clonal size and the V and J genes are those of that table, whereas D and trimming came from the DNA. The sample contains 120,000 to 150,000 clones, almost 85% of which appear only once. Sequenced sample: peripheral blood. This TCR derives from a man in his forties or fifties with acute or convalescent COVID-19. The chain has TRBV5-8 and TRBJ1-2; TRBD1 agrees at 8 bases. The CDR3 region has the DNA TGTGCCAGCAGCATCGACAGGGGACGGGCAGGCTACACCTTC. This codes for CASSIDRGRAGYTF.